Listed below are T cell receptor beta chains from one sample, sequenced in a study of blood T cell repertoires in COVID-19. Here immunoSEQ multiplex PCR was the method, and the copy in TCRdb shows in-frame clones only, minus some. This sample has under 300,000 clones; 82% occur once, and the top ten carry roughly 4.9%. The sample was peripheral blood. All receptors come from a woman aged 80 or older with active or convalescent COVID-19. Both conserved end residues are part of each CDR3. Each record gives: V gene, D gene, clone size, J gene, CDR3 DNA, CDR3 protein. D genes are given only for firm matches. Clone size is not always given. Where it is, it says once, few, many or a class for expanded clones.

TRBV4-1	NA	NA	TRBJ2-1	TGCGCCAGCAGCCGGGCAGGGTACGGAATCAATGAGCAGTTCTTC	CASSRAGYGINEQFF
TRBV2	TRBD1	NA	TRBJ2-6	TGTGCCAGCAGTGAAAGGGACAGGGGGCTACACTCTGGGGCCAACGTCCTGACTTTC	CASSERDRGLHSGANVLTF
TRBV19	TRBD1	NA	TRBJ1-1	TGTGCCAGTAGCACGGACAGGTCCCGAACGGGAACTGAAGCTTTCTTT	CASSTDRSRTGTEAFF
TRBV11-2	NA	many	TRBJ1-2	TGTGCCAGCACCAGGGCCGGACCCCGGGACTATGGCTACACCTTC	CASTRAGPRDYGYTF
TRBV6-5	NA	NA	TRBJ1-1	TGTGCCAGCACTCCTCCCGGGGTGAACACTGAAGCTTTCTTT	CASTPPGVNTEAFF
TRBV3-1/TRBV3-2	TRBD2	NA	TRBJ2-1	TGTGCCAGCAGCCAAGAGAACGAGGGAGGGCATTTCTTC	CASSQENEGGHFF
TRBV19	TRBD2	NA	TRBJ2-2	TGTGCCAGTAGTATAACTAGCGGGGGGGCACGCGGGGAGCTGTTTTTT	CASSITSGGARGELFF
TRBV28	TRBD1	NA	TRBJ1-6	TGTGCCAGCTCCAGTTTAACGGGACAGAATTCACCCCTCCACTTT	CASSSLTGQNSPLHF
TRBV2	NA	NA	TRBJ1-1	TGTGCCAGCAGTGGGGGCAACGATAACACTGAAGCTTTCTTT	CASSGGNDNTEAFF
TRBV5-1	TRBD1	NA	TRBJ1-6	TGCGCCAGCAGCTGGGGACAGGGCTCAAAGCTTGGTTCACCCCTCCACTTT	CASSWGQGSKLGSPLHF
TRBV19	NA	NA	TRBJ1-3	TGTGCCAGTAGTATACCGACAGTAGAATATGGAAACACCATATATTTT	CASSIPTVEYGNTIYF
TRBV29-1	NA	NA	TRBJ1-3	TGCAGCGCAGAGACAGGTACCGACACCATATATTTT	CSAETGTDTIYF
TRBV11-2	NA	NA	TRBJ1-1	TGTGCCAGCAGCTTCGGTGGGCACACTGAAGCTTTCTTT	CASSFGGHTEAFF
TRBV5-1	TRBD2	NA	TRBJ2-1	TGCGCCAGCAGCTTACTAGCGGGAGGATACAATGAGCAGTTCTTC	CASSLLAGGYNEQFF
TRBV5-1	NA	once	TRBJ1-1	TGCGCCAGCAGCAAGGGGATCTCTGAGAACACTGAAGCTTTCTTT	CASSKGISENTEAFF
TRBV19	TRBD1	NA	TRBJ1-2	TGTGCCAGTACCCCGTTAAGGGGGCCCTATGGCTACACCTTC	CASTPLRGPYGYTF
TRBV28	TRBD1	NA	TRBJ1-2	TGTGCCAGCGGGGACAGGGGGTACGGCTACACCTTC	CASGDRGYGYTF
TRBV9	NA	few	TRBJ2-7	TGTGCCAGCAGCCCCGACGGGTCCTACGAGCAGTACTTC	CASSPDGSYEQYF